The rows below give T cell receptor beta chains drawn from one sample of a study of Ad26.COV2.S vaccination and SARS-CoV-2 variants. Sequencing used immunoSEQ multiplex PCR; TCRdb keeps in-frame clones, though not all of them. There are about 420,000 clones in the sample; 70% to 90% occur only once, and less than 4% lies in the top ten. Sequenced here: peripheral blood, sampled in a trial of Ad26.COV2.S vaccine versus placebo. The receptors come from a person between 18 and 65 years old who received the Ad26.COV2.S COVID-19 vaccine or a placebo. The CDR3 runs from the conserved cysteine through the conserved F or W. A D gene is named only where the DNA matches it firmly. Clone size is shown for a subset of rows, as once, few, many or a class of expanded clone.

clone_size j_call d_call v_call cdr3_nt cdr3_aa
. TRBJ2-5 . TRBV4-1 TGCGCCAGCAGCCGAGGGTCGGGGAACCGAGAGACCCAGTACTTC CASSRGSGNRETQYF
. TRBJ2-7 . TRBV27 TGTGCCAGCAGTTACAGGGTTTACTACGAGCAGTACTTC CASSYRVYYEQYF
once TRBJ1-1 . TRBV3-1/TRBV3-2 TGTGCCAGCAGCCAACCCCCGGAAACTGAAGCTTTCTTT CASSQPPETEAFF
. TRBJ2-1 . TRBV6-2/TRBV6-3 TGTGCCAGCAGTTCTGCTATTGAGCAGTTCTTC CASSSAIEQFF
. TRBJ2-3 TRBD2 TRBV19 TGTGCCAGTAGTATCCCTAGCGGGGGTGGGACAGATACGCAGTATTTT CASSIPSGGGTDTQYF
once TRBJ2-6 . TRBV5-1 TGCGCCAGCAGCTTGGGCAGCTCTGGGGCCAACGTCCTGACTTTC CASSLGSSGANVLTF
. TRBJ2-5 . TRBV14 TGTGCCAGCAGCCAAGGTGGCGGAGAGACCCAGTACTTC CASSQGGGETQYF
. TRBJ1-4 . TRBV6-1 TGTGCCAGCAGTGACCCTCGAATGGGTGAAAAACTGTTTTTT CASSDPRMGEKLFF
. TRBJ1-6 . TRBV4-3 TGCGCCAGCAGCCAAGATCAGGGAGGGTGGGGTTCACCCCTCCACTTT CASSQDQGGWGSPLHF
. TRBJ1-2 . TRBV6-6 TGTGCCAGCAGACGGACCCGGGACACCCTTAACTATGGCTACACCTTC CASRRTRDTLNYGYTF
. TRBJ1-1 TRBD1 TRBV19 TGTGCCAGTAGCCCAGGGGGCGGCACTGAAGCTTTCTTT CASSPGGGTEAFF
. TRBJ1-2 . TRBV29-1 TGCAGCGTTGAACTGGGTGCCGGCTATGGCTACACCTTC CSVELGAGYGYTF
. TRBJ1-2 . TRBV7-9 TGTGCCAGCAGCTTAGCGGGGGCGCATGGCTACACCTTC CASSLAGAHGYTF
. TRBJ2-1 TRBD1 TRBV9 TGTGCCAGCAGCGCGAGGGGACAGGGGTACTACAATGAGCAGTTCTTC CASSARGQGYYNEQFF
. TRBJ2-5 TRBD2 TRBV28 TGTGCCAGCAGTTCCCCCTTAGCGGGGGACCCCGCAGAGACCCAGTACTTC CASSSPLAGDPAETQYF
. TRBJ2-5 TRBD2 TRBV5-1 TGCGCCAGCAGCTCCGGCGGGAGTGCGGAGACCCAGTACTTC CASSSGGSAETQYF
. TRBJ1-1 . TRBV12-3/TRBV12-4 TGTGCCAGCAGTCCCAATAGGTCCGGCGGAGCTTTCTTT CASSPNRSGGAFF
. TRBJ2-3 . TRBV5-1 TGCGCCAGCAGCTTGGAGGGACGGACTTTCACAGATACGCAGTATTTT CASSLEGRTFTDTQYF
. TRBJ2-5 TRBD1 TRBV5-4 TGTGCCAGCAGCTTTGACAGGGGCGGGGAGACCCAGTACTTC CASSFDRGGETQYF
. TRBJ1-1 TRBD1 TRBV7-8 TGTGCCAGCAGCCCCAGGGACAGGGACCAAGTAACTGAAGCTTTCTTT CASSPRDRDQVTEAFF
. TRBJ1-2 . TRBV11-2 TGTGCCAGCAGCTTCAAGGAGGACGGCTACACCTTC CASSFKEDGYTF
. TRBJ2-5 TRBD2 TRBV24-1 TGTGCCACCAGTGACGGACTAGCCGGTAATCTGGAGACCCAGTACTTC CATSDGLAGNLETQYF
. TRBJ2-7 . TRBV7-2 TGTGCCAGCAGCTTCAGCCGGGACACAACTTCCTACGAGCAGTACTTC CASSFSRDTTSYEQYF
. TRBJ2-3 . TRBV12-3/TRBV12-4 TGTGCCAGCAGTTACGGGTCAGATACGCAGTATTTT CASSYGSDTQYF
. TRBJ1-6 TRBD1 TRBV2 TGTGCCAGCAGTGAAAGGGGGGGACAGAGCTTTTTCTATAATTCACCCCTCCACTTT CASSERGGQSFFYNSPLHF
. TRBJ2-3 TRBD2 TRBV29-1 TGCAGCGTTGTAAGGCTAGCGGGGCGCACAGATACGCAGTATTTT CSVVRLAGRTDTQYF
. TRBJ1-4 . TRBV5-1 TGCGCCAGCAGCTCCGGGGTTGACGATGAAAAACTGTTTTTT CASSSGVDDEKLFF
. TRBJ1-6 TRBD1 TRBV4-1 TGCGCCAGCAGCCAAGAGGTTATGGGACAGGAAAATTCACCCCTCCACTTT CASSQEVMGQENSPLHF
. TRBJ2-7 TRBD1 TRBV6-6 TGTGCCAGCAGGCGGGACAGGGGGTCCTACGAGCAGTACTTC CASRRDRGSYEQYF
few TRBJ1-5 . TRBV28 TGTGCCAGCAGTTTACGTACGAGAATGGGGGGTCAGCCCCAGCATTTT CASSLRTRMGGQPQHF
. TRBJ2-4 . TRBV28 TGTGCCAGCGAGAAGAAGGGACACTACGAAAACATTCAGTACTTC CASEKKGHYENIQYF
. TRBJ2-5 . TRBV5-6 TGTGCCAGCAGCCACCCGGACAGTCTAGACCAAGAGACCCAGTACTTC CASSHPDSLDQETQYF
. TRBJ2-3 . TRBV30 TGTGCCTGGGGATCAGGCTACCAACTCACAGATACGCAGTATTTT CAWGSGYQLTDTQYF
. TRBJ1-5 TRBD1 TRBV7-2 TGTGCCAGCAGCTTAATGACAGGGGGTAGCGATCAGCCCCAGCATTTT CASSLMTGGSDQPQHF
. TRBJ1-1 TRBD1 TRBV19 TGTGCCACTCGGGACAGGGGGCGACCTGAAGCTTTCTTT CATRDRGRPEAFF
. TRBJ2-3 . TRBV3-1/TRBV3-2 TGTGCCAGCAGCCCGGGGGGCTCGAGCACAGATACGCAGTATTTT CASSPGGSSTDTQYF
. TRBJ2-3 . TRBV20-1 TGCAGTGCTGCCCTAGGAGATACGCAGTATTTT CSAALGDTQYF
. TRBJ2-2 . TRBV4-1 TGCGCCAGCAGCCAAGTCACAGCTTACACCGGGGAGCTGTTTTTT CASSQVTAYTGELFF
many TRBJ2-3 TRBD2 TRBV4-2 TGTGCCAGCAGCCAAGAGCGGGGGGGCCCAGATACGCAGTATTTT CASSQERGGPDTQYF
. TRBJ2-3 . TRBV6-4 TGTGCCAGCAGTGAGGGGGCCACAGATACGCAGTATTTT CASSEGATDTQYF
. TRBJ1-1 . TRBV25-1 TGTGCCAGCAGTGAGTTAAAACAGGGCCGCACTGAAGCTTTCTTT CASSELKQGRTEAFF
. TRBJ2-7 TRBD1 TRBV29-1 TGCAGCGTTGTGGGGACAGGGGGCGGCTACGAGCAGTACTTC CSVVGTGGGYEQYF
once TRBJ2-3 . TRBV6-4 TGTGCCAGCAGTGAAATCTCTCTACGGGCGGGGAGCACAGATACGCAGTATTTT CASSEISLRAGSTDTQYF
. TRBJ2-1 . TRBV19 TGTGCCAGTAGTACGGCGGGTTCCTACAATGAGCAGTTCTTC CASSTAGSYNEQFF
. TRBJ2-1 . TRBV7-2 TGTGCCAGCAGCTATGTAAGCGGGCTGCGTCGGCAGTTCTTC CASSYVSGLRRQFF
. TRBJ1-6 . TRBV7-2 TGTGCCAGCAGCTTACGCTCCAGCTCCTATAATTCACCCCTCCACTTT CASSLRSSSYNSPLHF
once TRBJ2-5 . TRBV2 TGTGCCAGCCACATGAGGGAGACCCAGTACTTC CASHMRETQYF
. TRBJ1-4 . TRBV10-3 TGTGCCTCAAAACAGGATGAAAAACTGTTTTTT CASKQDEKLFF
. TRBJ2-3 . TRBV7-9 TGTGCCAGCAGCTTGGGTATAGTCGGGGATACGCAGTATTTT CASSLGIVGDTQYF
. TRBJ2-7 TRBD1 TRBV6-5 TGTGCCAGCAGTTACTCGGGACAGGGAGCCTACGAGCAGTACTTC CASSYSGQGAYEQYF
. TRBJ1-6 . TRBV28 TGTGCCAGCAGTTTAAACGGTCGTAATTCACCCCTCCACTTT CASSLNGRNSPLHF
. TRBJ1-6 . TRBV9 TGTGCCAGCAGCGTAGGTGGCAATTCACCCCTCCACTTT CASSVGGNSPLHF
once TRBJ2-6 . TRBV28 TGTGCCAGCAGTTTAGCAGGCGTTTTCTCTGGGGCCAACGTCCTGACTTTC CASSLAGVFSGANVLTF
. TRBJ2-1 . TRBV7-2 TGTGCCAGCAGCACCAGGGTTGATTACAATGAGCAGTTCTTC CASSTRVDYNEQFF
few TRBJ1-6 . TRBV7-3 TGTGCCAGCAGCTTAACAGGAGAGAATTCACCCCTCCACTTT CASSLTGENSPLHF
. TRBJ1-1 TRBD1 TRBV5-1 TGCGCCAGCAGATGGGACAGTGGCACTGAAGCTTTCTTT CASRWDSGTEAFF
. TRBJ2-3 . TRBV13 TGTGCCAGCAGCCCCGTTCGGGACTCAAGCACAGATACGCAGTATTTT CASSPVRDSSTDTQYF
. TRBJ2-7 TRBD1 TRBV6-2/TRBV6-3 TGTGCCAGCAGTTACAGCCCCCGGGACAGGGCTTACGAGCAGTACTTC CASSYSPRDRAYEQYF
. TRBJ2-5 TRBD2 TRBV5-1 TGCGCCAGCAGCCCGGGAGGCGGGTCTCCACAAGAGACCCAGTACTTC CASSPGGGSPQETQYF